This T cell receptor (beta chain) was sequenced in a study of blood T cell repertoires in COVID-19. About the research overall: T cells, B-cell-depleted T cells, or PBMCs supplied cDNA or gDNA.

V lost 0 bases and J lost 4, with 19 bases in between. CDR1 is SGHRS and CDR2 is YFSETQ in the germline V gene. The CDR3 covers 17 residues. The assay was immunoSEQ multiplex PCR, and TCRdb's table has in-frame clones only and misses some. The sample consists of about 110,000 clones, 75% to 90% of them appearing once. The sequence was obtained from an older woman with acute or convalescent COVID-19. The sequencing sample was made of peripheral blood. V gene TRBV5-1 combines with J gene TRBJ1-2; possible D gene TRBD1, 6 bases. CDR3 DNA sequence: TGCGCCAGCAGCTTGGGAGGGCAGGGGCTTCGGGTCTATGGCTACACCTTC. It translates to CASSLGGQGLRVYGYTF.